A selection of T cell receptor beta chains follows, all from one sample in a study of OX40 agonist ivuxolimab in advanced cancers. Profiled with immunoSEQ multiplex PCR; TCRdb holds only in-frame clones, not every one. The repertoire consists of some 9,300 clones, with 63% occurring once and the leading ten covering more than 45%. Sequencing used CD4+ or CD8+ T cells sorted from blood, obtained in a trial of the OX40 agonist ivuxolimab. Receptor source: an adult with an advanced solid tumor such as melanoma, head and neck, liver or kidney cancer. The CDR3 runs from the conserved cysteine through the conserved F or W. For some rows the clone size is stated as once, few or many, or as a class when expanded; others skip it.

CDR3: CASSVDEGDYNEQFF; size: .; V: TRBV9; length: 15
CDR3: CASSLFSGSNGNYEQYF; size: .; V: TRBV28; length: 17
CDR3: CASRWPLTQGQGGEKLFF; size: few; V: TRBV28; length: 18
CDR3: CASRAGQSYEQYF; size: .; V: TRBV5-6; length: 13
CDR3: CASSSVRTRYGNTIYF; size: .; V: TRBV7-9; length: 16
CDR3: CASSSHNEQFF; size: .; V: TRBV19; length: 11
CDR3: CASRRLAISYNEQFF; size: .; V: TRBV19; length: 15
CDR3: CASSLSGGRAVSQYF; size: .; V: TRBV27; length: 15
CDR3: CASSRWTDTQYF; size: .; V: TRBV28; length: 12
CDR3: CATSRGETGARETQYF; size: few; V: TRBV15; length: 16
CDR3: CASSYGTRYEQFF; size: few; V: TRBV19; length: 13
CDR3: CASSVDVNQPQHF; size: .; V: TRBV9; length: 13
CDR3: CASSLGTSGRAGSGELFF; size: .; V: TRBV11-2; length: 18